These T cell receptor beta chains were read from a single sample in a study of T cells in Graves' hyperthyroidism and ophthalmopathy. TCRdb reprocessed the multiplex PCR reads via MiXCR and lists one record per CDR3 protein. The sample records some 690,000 distinct CDR3 sequences, 17% being singletons. The specimen was blood. The source is a man aged 50 to 59 with Graves' hyperthyroidism. Each CDR3 is given with its conserved first and last residue. A D gene is named only where the DNA matches it firmly. Clone size, where shown, is once, few, many, or a class for clones that have expanded.

j_call: TRBJ2-7; clone_size: -; d_call: -; v_call: TRBV10-2; cdr3_aa: CASRAAGGYEQYF; cdr3_nt: TGCGCCAGCCGTGCTGCAGGGGGGTACGAGCAGTACTTC
j_call: TRBJ1-2; clone_size: few; d_call: -; v_call: TRBV4-3; cdr3_aa: CASSQEEWSYGYTF; cdr3_nt: TGCGCCAGCAGCCAAGAGGAATGGAGCTATGGCTACACCTTC
j_call: TRBJ1-5; clone_size: -; d_call: -; v_call: TRBV2; cdr3_aa: CASTPGVRNQPQHF; cdr3_nt: TGTGCCAGCACCCCTGGCGTTCGCAATCAGCCCCAGCATTTT
j_call: TRBJ1-2; clone_size: -; d_call: -; v_call: TRBV6-2/TRBV6-3; cdr3_aa: CASSYGDYGYTF; cdr3_nt: TGTGCCAGCAGTTACGGCGACTATGGCTACACCTTC
j_call: TRBJ2-1; clone_size: many; d_call: TRBD2; v_call: TRBV20-1; cdr3_aa: CSAHWTSGNEQFF; cdr3_nt: TGCAGTGCTCATTGGACTAGCGGGAATGAGCAGTTCTTC
j_call: TRBJ1-2; clone_size: many; d_call: TRBD1; v_call: TRBV24-1; cdr3_aa: CATSDPGQGDYGYTF; cdr3_nt: TGTGCCACCAGTGATCCCGGACAGGGGGACTATGGCTACACCTTC
j_call: TRBJ1-1; clone_size: -; d_call: -; v_call: TRBV6-5; cdr3_aa: CASSYTPGRRDTEAFF; cdr3_nt: TGTGCCAGCAGTTACACACCGGGACGGAGAGACACTGAAGCTTTCTTT
j_call: TRBJ1-1; clone_size: -; d_call: TRBD1; v_call: TRBV28; cdr3_aa: CASRPAGGNTEAFF; cdr3_nt: TGTGCCAGCAGACCAGCAGGGGGGAACACTGAAGCTTTCTTT
j_call: TRBJ1-1; clone_size: -; d_call: TRBD1; v_call: TRBV5-1; cdr3_aa: CASSFMPGQGPMNTEAFF; cdr3_nt: TGCGCCAGCAGCTTCATGCCGGGACAGGGGCCTATGAACACTGAAGCTTTCTTT
j_call: TRBJ1-1; clone_size: -; d_call: -; v_call: TRBV6-1; cdr3_aa: CATLDALTEAFF; cdr3_nt: TGTGCCACACTCGACGCCTTGACTGAAGCTTTCTTT
j_call: TRBJ1-4; clone_size: -; d_call: -; v_call: TRBV15; cdr3_aa: CATSILKGSANEKLFF; cdr3_nt: TGTGCCACCAGCATCCTAAAGGGCTCCGCGAATGAAAAACTGTTTTTT
j_call: TRBJ2-7; clone_size: many; d_call: -; v_call: TRBV18; cdr3_aa: CASSPSGQSYEQYF; cdr3_nt: TGTGCCAGCTCACCGTCCGGACAAAGCTACGAGCAGTACTTC
j_call: TRBJ2-7; clone_size: few; d_call: TRBD2; v_call: TRBV5-1; cdr3_aa: CASSWRGRGLPYEQYF; cdr3_nt: TGCGCCAGCAGCTGGCGCGGGAGGGGTCTCCCCTACGAGCAGTACTTC
j_call: TRBJ2-5; clone_size: many; d_call: -; v_call: TRBV27; cdr3_aa: CASRRDYQETQYF; cdr3_nt: TGTGCCAGCAGGAGGGACTACCAAGAGACCCAGTACTTC
j_call: TRBJ2-5; clone_size: few; d_call: TRBD2; v_call: TRBV4-3; cdr3_aa: CASSQGTSGSMETQYF; cdr3_nt: TGCGCCAGCAGCCAAGGGACTAGCGGGAGTATGGAGACCCAGTACTTC